What follows are 27 T cell receptor beta chains derived from one specimen sequenced in a study of blood T cells in healthy people across ages (dated by TCRdb to between 2015 and 2017). Library prep was done by 5' RACE. The instrument given in TCRdb is Illumina HiSeq 2500. A second PCR of about 7 to 12 cycles was performed with a sample-barcoded 5' primer and a J-beta primer mix. The raw public data were reprocessed by TCRdb itself: fastp quality trimming at Q25, MiXCR clonotype calling, in-frame beta chains only. Records with the same CDR3 protein are collapsed into one entry carrying the most frequent genes and DNA. The sample contains 950,000 to 1,200,000 distinct CDR3 sequences, roughly two fifths of them found a single time. The leading ten clones occupy around 13% of the sample. The specimen was blood. The receptors were sampled from a man between 18 and 29 years old in good health.

This clonotype was detected only a few times. The CDR3 sequence is CASSLEGPRETQYF. The CDR3 region has the DNA TGTGCCAGCAGTTTAGAAGGGCCTAGGGAGACCCAGTACTTC. The chain carries TRBV5-4 and TRBJ2-5; D remains ambiguous. The CDR3 is made up of 14 amino acids. Trimming took off 5 bases at V and 5 bases at J, with 16 bases between the two ends. Per the germline V gene, CDR1 is SGHNT and CDR2 is YYREEE (reference sequence).

The V gene is TRBV20-1, the J gene TRBJ1-3; D remains unclear. Between the trimmed V and J ends, which lost 2 bases and 0 bases, there was a span of 8 bases. CDR3 length: 14 amino acids. The germline gives CDR1 DFQATT, CDR2 SNEGSKA (reference sequence). The CDR3 coding sequence is TGCAGTGCTAGATCAGTCCACTCTGGAAACACCATATATTTT. Protein sequence: CSARSVHSGNTIYF.

This chain uses TRBV25-1 with TRBJ2-7; D is possibly TRBD1 (5 bases). V lost 0 bases and J lost 4, with 13 bases in between. The CDR3 is 15 amino acids. CDR1 and CDR2 from the germline V gene are MGHDK and SYGVNS. The CDR3 sequence is CASSEYGPPGYEQYF. DNA of the CDR3: TGTGCCAGCAGTGAATATGGCCCCCCAGGGTACGAGCAGTACTTC.

This rearrangement joins TRBV18 to TRBJ2-5, with D perhaps TRBD2 (5 bases). The DNA end is a closer match to TRBJ2-1, so the J assignment may be wrong. Per germline, CDR1 KGHSH and CDR2 LQKENI. The CDR3 consists of 13 residues. The CDR3 protein is CASSPGLQETQFF. In DNA, the CDR3 is TGTGCCAGCTCACCTGGACTGCAAGAGACCCAGTTCTTC.

The table lists this clonotype with a few counts. This chain links TRBV5-1 with TRBJ1-1, with 8 bases identical to TRBD1. In germline, CDR1 is SGHRS, CDR2 YFSETQ. The V and J ends lost 4 bases and 4 bases, in that order; junction bases with no gene match: 9. The CDR3 covers 15 residues. The DNA for the CDR3 is TGCGCCAGCAGCGCCTGGACAGGGCAGGGCACTGAAGCTTTCTTT. Protein product: CASSAWTGQGTEAFF.

This clonotype was counted a few times. The rearrangement links TRBV20-1 to TRBJ2-3, with D unclear. This CDR3 contains 12 residues. The V gene's germline CDR1 is DFQATT and CDR2 SNEGSKA (reference sequence). Deletions cut 8 bases from V and 6 bases from J, with 15 bases between. The CDR3 loop is CSLLGRADTQYF. The CDR3 bases are TGCAGTCTCTTGGGTCGGGCGGATACGCAGTATTTT.

This chain joins TRBV12-3 or TRBV12-4 and TRBJ2-2; D is ambiguous. V lost 4 bases and J 7 bases, leaving 10 bases between the germline ends. The CDR3 is 13 residues long. DNA for the CDR3: TGTGCCAGCAGTTCTCTCCAAGGCGGGGAGCTGTTTTTT. This translates into CASSSLQGGELFF.

In this sample, this clonotype turned up once. The genes are TRBV7-2 and TRBJ1-6, with 9 bases identical to TRBD1. Germline V lookup: CDR1 SGHTA, CDR2 FQGNSA. J lost 3 bases, V lost 5 bases, and 11 bases had no gene match. This CDR3 spans 18 amino acids. CDR3 in DNA: TGTGCCAGCAGCCGCCCCCGGGACAGGGCCCTCTATAATTCACCCCTCCACTTT. It codes for CASSRPRDRALYNSPLHF.

This chain uses TRBV11-1 with TRBJ2-1, with D perhaps TRBD2 (7 bases). The CDR3 has 14 residues. Germline values: CDR1 SGHAT, CDR2 FQDESV (reference sequence). V was cut by 6 bases and J by 5 bases, with 14 bases left in between. CDR3 loop: CASRARGPNNEQFF. Here the CDR3 DNA reads TGTGCCAGCAGGGCGCGGGGGCCCAACAATGAGCAGTTCTTC.

The chain joins TRBV7-2 to TRBJ2-5; 11 bases are shared with TRBD2. The V segment lost 3 bases and the J segment 11 bases; nucleotides outside the gene matches: 17. Germline CDR1 SGHTA, CDR2 FQGNSA. The CDR3 is 17 amino acids. The CDR3 reads CASSFDSGGALSNEQYF. The CDR3 nucleotides are TGTGCCAGCAGCTTCGATAGCGGGGGGGCCCTTAGTAATGAGCAGTACTTC.

V gene TRBV28 combines with J gene TRBJ1-2; 10 nucleotides line up with TRBD1. The CDR3 consists of 13 residues. The germline V gene encodes CDR1 MDHEN and CDR2 SYDVKM. Trimming cost V 6 bases and J 9 bases; bases outside gene matches: 7. This chain's CDR3 is CASRQPGQGSYTF. The CDR3 DNA is TGTGCCAGCAGGCAACCGGGACAGGGGAGCTACACCTTC.

This clonotype appeared a few times. The chain's CDR3 is CASGTVANQPQHF. CDR3 sequence (DNA): TGTGCCAGCGGAACTGTAGCAAATCAGCCCCAGCATTTT. The chain is built from TRBV7-2 and TRBJ1-5; no clear D. Per the germline V gene, CDR1 is SGHTA and CDR2 is FQGNSA. This CDR3 has 13 residues. The ends were cut back, 8 bases at V and 4 bases at J, with 12 bases in the middle.

The CDR3: CASSLGTEWDEQYF. CDR3 nucleotide sequence: TGCGCCAGCAGCTTGGGCACAGAGTGGGACGAGCAGTACTTC. The chain has TRBV5-1 and TRBJ2-7; D uncertain. This CDR3 is built from 14 residues. The V gene lost 0 bases and the J gene lost 5 bases, with 12 bases spanning the gap. From germline, CDR1 is SGHRS and CDR2 YFSETQ.

A remark on this clonotype: Sequence at one end of the junction differs from germline and may be a read error. The rearrangement joins TRBV7-9 to TRBJ2-7; 9 nucleotides match TRBD2. This CDR3 has 14 residues. Germline CDR1 reads SEHNR; CDR2 reads FQNEAQ (reference sequence). Here the CDR3 DNA reads TGTGCCGGCAGCCTCTCGACTAGCGGATACGAGCAGTACTTC. Its translation is CAGSLSTSGYEQYF.

In regard to this clonotype: At one end, the junction sequence differs from germline, possibly due to a read error. The chain combines TRBV12-3 or TRBV12-4 with TRBJ2-3, with a possible D match to TRBD2 (5 bases). The CDR3 is made up of 17 amino acids. DNA for the CDR3: TGTGCCGGCAGTTTAGCGCTTACTAGTGGAGCCACAGATACGCAGTATTTT. Its protein product is CAGSLALTSGATDTQYF.

This clonotype has just a few counts. The J gene is TRBJ2-7, the V gene TRBV6-2 or TRBV6-3, with a weak D call TRBD1 (5 bases). With 2 bases removed from V and 6 bases from J, the gap between germline ends came to 14 bases. The CDR3 is 14 amino acids. The V gene's germline CDR1 is MNHEY and CDR2 SVGEGT. CDR3 nucleotide sequence: TGTGCCAGCAGTTACCTGAGGACAAAAACCGAGCAGTACTTC. It specifies CASSYLRTKTEQYF.

This clonotype came up a few times. The J gene is TRBJ1-2, the V gene TRBV9, with 8 bases fitting TRBD1. The CDR3 loop spans 13 amino acids. V was pared by 2 bases and J by 7 bases, with 4 bases of the junction left unmatched. From germline, CDR1 is SGDLS and CDR2 YYNGEE. CDR3 in amino acids: CASSVGQGRGYTF. The CDR3 DNA reads as TGTGCCAGCAGCGTCGGACAGGGCCGTGGCTACACCTTC. Full variable domain (rest looked up from reference TRBV9 and TRBJ1-2): DSGVTQTPKHLITATGQRVTLRCSPRSGDLSVYWYQQSLDQGLQFLIQYYNGEERAKGNILERFSAQQFPDLHSELNLSSLELGDSALYFCASSVGQGRGYTFGSGTRLTVV.

The chain recombines TRBV24-1 with TRBJ1-2; D ambiguous. Between the trimmed V and J ends, which lost 2 bases and 0 bases, there was a span of 9 bases. Germline V gene sequence: CDR1 KGHDR, CDR2 SFDVKD. This CDR3 contains 15 residues. Written as DNA, the CDR3 is TGTGCCACCAGTGATTCAGCGGCTGCTAACTATGGCTACACCTTC. The encoded protein is CATSDSAAANYGYTF.

The CDR3 DNA sequence: TGTGCCAGCAGCGTAGAAGGGAGGGAGGAGCAGTTCTTC. Its translation: CASSVEGREEQFF. The chain uses TRBV9 and TRBJ2-1, with 7 bases aligning to TRBD2. Germline CDR1 SGDLS, CDR2 YYNGEE. Losses at the gene ends were 0 bases for V and 10 bases for J; bases not matched to a gene: 4. The CDR3 is 13 amino acids.

V is TRBV29-1 and J is TRBJ1-5; D is possibly TRBD1 (5 bases). V gave up 6 bases and J gave up 3 bases, with 9 bases separating them. This CDR3 comprises 12 residues. Germline V gives CDR1 SQVTM, CDR2 ANQGSEA. The CDR3 spells CSVGTVNQPQHF. The CDR3 bases are TGCAGCGTCGGGACGGTCAATCAGCCCCAGCATTTT.

The V call is TRBV12-3 or TRBV12-4, the J call TRBJ1-1; D possibly corresponds to TRBD1 (6 bases). V was clipped by 6 bases and J by 2 bases, with 16 bases between them. This CDR3 has 15 amino acids. The CDR3 coding sequence is TGTGCCAGCAGCCGATTACCACAGGGTAACACTGAAGCTTTCTTT. It yields the protein CASSRLPQGNTEAFF.

The chain has TRBV28 and TRBJ1-2; no clear D. Per the germline V gene, CDR1 is MDHEN and CDR2 is SYDVKM. The germline V and J ends were trimmed by 6 bases and 8 bases, with 10 bases remaining between them. The length of the CDR3 is 11 residues. The DNA of the CDR3 is TGTGCCAGCAGCCCCCAGAGCGGCTACACCTTC. Translation: CASSPQSGYTF.

This clonotype was seen more than once but under ten times. This chain joins TRBV4-1 and TRBJ1-6; 8 bases map to TRBD1. With V trimmed by 3 bases and J by 8 bases, 12 bases remained unmatched. The CDR3 spans 17 residues. Germline loops: CDR1 MGHRA, CDR2 YSYEKL. The CDR3 DNA reads as TGCGCCAGCAGCCACCAAGGGACAGGCGAGGACGATTCACCCCTCCACTTT. It codes for CASSHQGTGEDDSPLHF.

The J gene is TRBJ1-2, the V gene TRBV12-3 or TRBV12-4; D gene ambiguous. The V and J ends lost 1 base and 4 bases respectively, with 10 bases between them. This CDR3 has 14 amino acids. As DNA, the CDR3 is TGTGCCAGCAGTTTAGAGGAGCCCCGCTATGGCTACACCTTC. This sequence encodes CASSLEEPRYGYTF.

V usage is TRBV7-2 and J usage is TRBJ2-7, with a tentative D call TRBD1 (6 bases). This CDR3 is 13 amino acids long. Germline-derived CDR1 and CDR2 are SGHTA and FQGNSA. V was shortened by 2 bases and J by 5 bases, with 10 bases between the two germline ends. The CDR3 reads CASSLQGSHEQYF. CDR3 nucleotides: TGTGCCAGCAGCTTACAGGGGAGCCACGAGCAGTACTTC.

This clonotype occurred many times. The J gene is TRBJ2-5, the V gene TRBV5-6; D unclear. Germline-derived CDR1 and CDR2 are SGHDT and YYEEEE. This CDR3 is 14 amino acids long. Between the trimmed V and J ends, which lost 0 bases and 3 bases, there was a span of 9 bases. CDR3 nucleotide sequence: TGTGCCAGCAGCTTGGAGGTTAGGAAAGAGACCCAGTACTTC. This translates into CASSLEVRKETQYF.

This clonotype was picked up a small number of times. The CDR3 loop reads CAWSVDRSYNSPLHF. The CDR3 DNA reads as TGTGCCTGGAGTGTAGACAGGTCATATAATTCACCCCTCCACTTT. The V gene is TRBV30, the J gene TRBJ1-6, with D possibly TRBD1 on 6 matching bases. Germline CDR1 and CDR2: GTSNPN and SVGIG (reference sequence). This CDR3 is built from 15 residues. The germline V and J ends were trimmed by 0 bases and 4 bases, with 10 bases remaining between them.